This T cell receptor (beta chain) is from a study of blood T cell repertoires in COVID-19. The CDR3 length is 14 residues. The germline CDR1 and CDR2 sequences are SGHVS and FNYEAQ. J was trimmed by 1 base and V by 5 bases; bases with no gene match: 3. Donors in Cohort 3 counted as recovered after two negative PCRs, clearance, or symptom resolution. Here immunoSEQ multiplex PCR was the method, and the copy in TCRdb shows in-frame clones only, minus some. Among fewer than 350,000 clones listed, around 85% were seen once. This clone was seen once. This chain uses TRBV7-6 with TRBJ2-5; 8 bases agree with TRBD2. The clonotype originates from a woman aged 45-59 years who had recovered from COVID-19. Specimen: PBMCs or T cells enriched from blood (not recorded which). As DNA, the CDR3 is TGTGCCAGCAGCATTAGCGGGGCCCAAGAGACCCAGTACTTC. It is translated as CASSISGAQETQYF.